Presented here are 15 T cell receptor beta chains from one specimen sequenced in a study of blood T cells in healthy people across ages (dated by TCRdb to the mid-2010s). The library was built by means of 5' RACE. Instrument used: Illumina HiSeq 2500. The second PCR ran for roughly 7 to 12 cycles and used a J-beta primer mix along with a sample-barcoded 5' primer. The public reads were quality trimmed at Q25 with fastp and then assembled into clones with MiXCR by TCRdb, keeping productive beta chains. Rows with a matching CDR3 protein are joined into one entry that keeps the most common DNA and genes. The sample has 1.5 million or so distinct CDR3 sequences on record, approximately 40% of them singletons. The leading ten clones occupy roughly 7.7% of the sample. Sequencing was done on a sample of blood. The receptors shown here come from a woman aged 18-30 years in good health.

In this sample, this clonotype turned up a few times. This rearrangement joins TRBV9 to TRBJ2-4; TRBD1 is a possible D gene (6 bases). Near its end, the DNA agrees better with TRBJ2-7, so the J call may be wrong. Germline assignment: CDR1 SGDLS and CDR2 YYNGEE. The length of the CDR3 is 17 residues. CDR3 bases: TGTGCCAGCAGCGTAAAAGGGACCGGGACATCAAGCGACGAGCAGTACTTC. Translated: CASSVKGTGTSSDEQYF.

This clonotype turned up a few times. The CDR3 loop is CASNLAGGEQFF. As DNA, the CDR3 is TGTGCCAGCAACCTAGCAGGGGGTGAGCAGTTCTTC. The V and J genes are TRBV12-3 or TRBV12-4 and TRBJ2-1, with TRBD1 identical over 7 bases. This CDR3 spans 12 amino acids. J gave up 9 bases and V 7 bases, and 6 bases lay outside the gene matches.

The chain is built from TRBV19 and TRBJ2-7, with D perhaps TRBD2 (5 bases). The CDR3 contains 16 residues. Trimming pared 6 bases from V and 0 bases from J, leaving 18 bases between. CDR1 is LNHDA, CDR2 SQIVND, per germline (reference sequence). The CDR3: CASSMSGLQSSYEQYF. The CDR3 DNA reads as TGTGCCAGTAGCATGTCCGGACTCCAGAGCTCCTACGAGCAGTACTTC.

CDR3 residues: CATSDPSRNTQYF. The CDR3 DNA is TGTGCCACCAGTGACCCGTCGAGGAATACGCAGTATTTT. The V and J genes are TRBV24-1 and TRBJ2-3; D gene ambiguous. V lost 4 bases to trimming and J lost 7 bases, with 11 bases between them. The CDR3 spans 13 residues. The V gene's germline CDR1 is KGHDR and CDR2 SFDVKD.

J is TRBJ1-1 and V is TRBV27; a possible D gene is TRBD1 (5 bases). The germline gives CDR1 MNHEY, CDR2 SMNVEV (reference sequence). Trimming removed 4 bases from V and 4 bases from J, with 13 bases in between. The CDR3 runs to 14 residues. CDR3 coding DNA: TGTGCCAGCAGTTACCGGGGGTTGGTCACTGAAGCTTTCTTT. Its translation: CASSYRGLVTEAFF.

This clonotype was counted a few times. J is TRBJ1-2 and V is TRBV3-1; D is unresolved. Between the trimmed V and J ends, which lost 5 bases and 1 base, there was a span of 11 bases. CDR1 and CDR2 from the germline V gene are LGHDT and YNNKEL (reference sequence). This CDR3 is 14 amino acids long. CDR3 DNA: TGTGCCAGCAGCTACTTGGACGGTAACTATGGCTACACCTTC. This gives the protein CASSYLDGNYGYTF.

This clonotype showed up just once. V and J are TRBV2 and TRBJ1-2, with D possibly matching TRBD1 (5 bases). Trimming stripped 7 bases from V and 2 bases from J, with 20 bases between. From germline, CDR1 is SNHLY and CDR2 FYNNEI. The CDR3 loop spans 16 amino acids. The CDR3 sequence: CASIQARLSKNYGYTF. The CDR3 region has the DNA TGTGCCAGCATACAGGCCCGCCTATCTAAGAACTATGGCTACACCTTC.

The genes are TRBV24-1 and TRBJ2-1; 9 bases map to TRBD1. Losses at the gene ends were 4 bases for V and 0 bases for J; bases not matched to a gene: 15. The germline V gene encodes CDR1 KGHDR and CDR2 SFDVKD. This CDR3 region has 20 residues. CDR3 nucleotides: TGTGCCACCAGTGACCCTCGGGGACAGGGTAAGGGATCCTCCTACAATGAGCAGTTCTTC. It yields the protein CATSDPRGQGKGSSYNEQFF.

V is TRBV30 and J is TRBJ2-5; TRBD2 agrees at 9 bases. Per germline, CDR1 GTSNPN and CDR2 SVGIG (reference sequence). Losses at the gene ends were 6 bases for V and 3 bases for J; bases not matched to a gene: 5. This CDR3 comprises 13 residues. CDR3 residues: CACRLAAEETQYF. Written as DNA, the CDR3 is TGTGCCTGCCGACTAGCGGCCGAAGAGACCCAGTACTTC.

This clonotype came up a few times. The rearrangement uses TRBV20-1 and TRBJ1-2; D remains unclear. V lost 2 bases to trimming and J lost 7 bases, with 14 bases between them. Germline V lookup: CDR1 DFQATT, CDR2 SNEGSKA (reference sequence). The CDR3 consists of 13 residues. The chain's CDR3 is CSARHSSYFGYTF. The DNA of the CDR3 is TGCAGTGCTAGACATTCCTCATACTTTGGCTACACCTTC.

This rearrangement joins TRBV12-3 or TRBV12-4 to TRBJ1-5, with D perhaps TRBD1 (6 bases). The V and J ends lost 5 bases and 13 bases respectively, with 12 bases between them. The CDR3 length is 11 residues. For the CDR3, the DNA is TGTGCCAGCAGTCCCGGGGGGCCGCAGCATTTT. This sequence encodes CASSPGGPQHF.

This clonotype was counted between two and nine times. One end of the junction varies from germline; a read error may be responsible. CDR3 amino acids: CSSIGAGLAGIQTNTQYF. CDR3 bases: TGTTCCAGCATCGGAGCCGGACTAGCGGGCATACAAACCAATACGCAGTATTTT. This sequence joins TRBV12-3 or TRBV12-4 and TRBJ2-3, with 11 bases matching TRBD2. The CDR3 runs to 18 residues.

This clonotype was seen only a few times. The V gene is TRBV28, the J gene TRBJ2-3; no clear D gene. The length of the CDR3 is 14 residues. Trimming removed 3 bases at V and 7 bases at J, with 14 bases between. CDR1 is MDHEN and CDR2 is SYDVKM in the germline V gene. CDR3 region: CASSLGQRRNTQYF. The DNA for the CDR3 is TGTGCCAGCAGTTTGGGTCAAAGAAGGAATACGCAGTATTTT.

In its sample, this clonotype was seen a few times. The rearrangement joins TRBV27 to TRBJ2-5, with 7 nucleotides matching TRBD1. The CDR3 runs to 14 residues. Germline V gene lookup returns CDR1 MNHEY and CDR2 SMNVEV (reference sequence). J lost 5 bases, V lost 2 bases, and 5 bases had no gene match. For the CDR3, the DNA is TGTGCCAGCAGTTTAAGCTCCAGGGGGGAGACCCAGTACTTC. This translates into CASSLSSRGETQYF.

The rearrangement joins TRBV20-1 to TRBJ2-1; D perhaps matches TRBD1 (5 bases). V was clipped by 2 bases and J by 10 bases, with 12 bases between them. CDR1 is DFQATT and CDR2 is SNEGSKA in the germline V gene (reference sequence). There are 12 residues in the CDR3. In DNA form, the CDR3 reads TGCAGTGCTAGATGGGGCAGCGACGAGCAGTTCTTC. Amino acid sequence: CSARWGSDEQFF.